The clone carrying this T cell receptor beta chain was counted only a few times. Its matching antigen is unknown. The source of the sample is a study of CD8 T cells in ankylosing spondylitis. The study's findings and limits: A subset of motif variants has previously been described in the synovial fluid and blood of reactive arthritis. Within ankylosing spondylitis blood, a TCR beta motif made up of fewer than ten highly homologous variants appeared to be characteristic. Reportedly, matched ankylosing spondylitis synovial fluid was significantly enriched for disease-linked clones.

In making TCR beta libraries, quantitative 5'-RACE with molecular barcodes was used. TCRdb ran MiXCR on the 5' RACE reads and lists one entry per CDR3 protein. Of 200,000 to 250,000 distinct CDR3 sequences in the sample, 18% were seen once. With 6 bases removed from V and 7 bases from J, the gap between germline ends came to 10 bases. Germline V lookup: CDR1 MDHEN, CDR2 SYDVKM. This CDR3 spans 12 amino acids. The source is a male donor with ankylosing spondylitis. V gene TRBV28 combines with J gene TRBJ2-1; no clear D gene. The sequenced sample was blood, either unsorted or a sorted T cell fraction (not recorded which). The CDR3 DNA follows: TGTGCCAGCAGGGGTCAGGAAAATGAGCAGTTCTTC. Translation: CASRGQENEQFF.